Below, 7 T cell receptor beta chains from the same sample are listed, as sequenced in a study of response to subunit inactivated influenza vaccine. TCRdb re-called the RT-PCR reads with MiXCR, one entry per CDR3 protein. The sample has over 800,000 distinct CDR3 sequences; around 21% are singletons. The sequencing used PBMCs from blood, collected roughly 5 days after vaccination. The receptors originated from a man aged 50-59 years who received an inactivated influenza vaccine.

The table lists this clonotype with a count of one. The chain uses TRBV3-1 and TRBJ2-5; 12 nucleotides line up with TRBD2. CDR1 is LGHDT and CDR2 is YNNKEL in the germline V gene (reference sequence). The CDR3 loop spans 17 amino acids. After removal of 0 bases from V and 5 bases from J, the junction contained 7 bases not matched to a gene. CDR3 loop: CASSQDGLAGKLETQYF. CDR3 DNA: TGTGCCAGCAGCCAAGATGGACTAGCGGGGAAGTTGGAGACCCAGTACTTC.

This clonotype was seen only a few times. The genes are TRBV18 and TRBJ2-1; D unclear. This CDR3 spans 13 amino acids. V was cut by 3 bases and J by 7 bases, with 10 bases left in between. Germline CDR1 is KGHSH and CDR2 is LQKENI. CDR3 protein: CASSPFGSNEQFF. Written as DNA, the CDR3 is TGTGCCAGCTCACCGTTTGGGTCAAATGAGCAGTTCTTC.

This rearrangement joins TRBV28 to TRBJ1-2; TRBD1 matches 7 bases. Germline V gene data show CDR1 as MDHEN and CDR2 as SYDVKM. The CDR3 totals 14 residues. V trimming: 4 bases; J trimming: 6 bases; junction bases outside the gene matches: 8. The CDR3 reads CASSSPWRGHGYTF. In nucleotides, the CDR3 is TGTGCCAGCAGTTCCCCTTGGAGGGGGCATGGCTACACCTTC.

This clonotype was seen a few times. The chain links TRBV11-1 to TRBJ2-7; TRBD2 matches 7 bases. The CDR3 is 12 residues long. Germline V CDR1 and CDR2: SGHAT, FQDESV (reference sequence). With V trimmed by 3 bases and J by 5 bases, 1 base remained unmatched. The CDR3 sequence is CASSLGLNEQYF. DNA for the CDR3: TGTGCCAGCAGCTTGGGACTAAACGAGCAGTACTTC.

The V call is TRBV20-1, the J call TRBJ2-3; D tentatively reads TRBD1 or TRBD2 (5 bases each). This CDR3 is 13 amino acids long. Germline assignment: CDR1 DFQATT and CDR2 SNEGSKA (reference sequence). With 8 bases removed from V and 2 bases from J, the gap between germline ends came to 14 bases. The CDR3 here is CSSHGTITDTQYF. The DNA for the CDR3 is TGCAGTAGCCATGGGACGATCACAGATACGCAGTATTTT.

The sample holds a few counts of this clonotype. This chain joins TRBV25-1 and TRBJ2-1; possible D gene TRBD1, 6 bases. The germline gives CDR1 MGHDK, CDR2 SYGVNS. The CDR3 is made up of 14 amino acids. The V end was cut by 5 bases, the J end by 11 bases, with 19 bases between. This CDR3 reads CASSFDRFGGQQFF. The DNA of the CDR3 is TGTGCCAGCAGTTTCGACAGATTTGGGGGCCAGCAGTTCTTC.

This clonotype occurred a few times. This chain connects TRBV12-3 or TRBV12-4 to TRBJ2-1, with no clear D. The CDR3 runs to 16 residues. V lost 6 bases and J lost 0, with 15 bases in between. CDR3: CASSPMRRSSYNEQFF. The CDR3 DNA follows: TGTGCCAGCAGCCCAATGAGGCGAAGCTCCTACAATGAGCAGTTCTTC.